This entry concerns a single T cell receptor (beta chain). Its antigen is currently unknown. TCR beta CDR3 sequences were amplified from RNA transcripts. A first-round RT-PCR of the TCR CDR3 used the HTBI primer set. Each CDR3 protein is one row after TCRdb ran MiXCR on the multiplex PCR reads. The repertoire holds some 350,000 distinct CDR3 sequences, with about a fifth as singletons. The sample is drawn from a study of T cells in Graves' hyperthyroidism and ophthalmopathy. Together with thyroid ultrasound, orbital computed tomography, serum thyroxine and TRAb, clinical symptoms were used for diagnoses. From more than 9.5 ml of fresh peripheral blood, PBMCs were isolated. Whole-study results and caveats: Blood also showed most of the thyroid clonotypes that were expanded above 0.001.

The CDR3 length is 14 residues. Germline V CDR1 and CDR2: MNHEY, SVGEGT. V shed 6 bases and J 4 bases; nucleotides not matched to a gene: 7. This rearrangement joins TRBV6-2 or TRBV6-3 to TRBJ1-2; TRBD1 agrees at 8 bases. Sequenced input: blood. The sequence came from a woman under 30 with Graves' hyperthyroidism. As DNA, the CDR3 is TGTGCCAGCAGACAACATCAGGGGGCCTATGGCTACACCTTC. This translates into CASRQHQGAYGYTF.